The 25 T cell receptor beta chains listed next were all sequenced from one sample in a study of CD8 T cells in Susac syndrome. Random hexamers were used to reverse transcribe the RNA input (about 0.5 to 1 ug). TCRdb called the immunoSEQ multiplex PCR reads again in MiXCR, with one record for every CDR3 protein. The sample includes around 200,000 distinct CDR3 sequences, approximately 95% of them seen just once. The material sequenced was CD4+ T cells from PBMCs. The origin of the receptors is a human donor with multiple sclerosis.

The chain links TRBV29-1 to TRBJ1-2; a possible D gene is TRBD1 (6 bases). In germline, CDR1 is SQVTM, CDR2 ANQGSEA. V lost 4 bases, J lost 6 bases, and 9 bases lay in between. CDR3 length: 11 residues. The CDR3 DNA reads TGCAGCGTTGGGGGGGCAGATGGCTACACCTTC. Translating it yields CSVGGADGYTF.

V is TRBV5-4 and J is TRBJ1-2; no clear D. The germline CDR1 and CDR2 sequences are SGHNT and YYREEE (reference sequence). V was clipped by 4 bases and J by 2 bases, with 12 bases between them. CDR3 size: 14 residues. Here the CDR3 DNA reads TGTGCCAGCAGCGGAATACCCAAAAACTATGGCTACACCTTC. This sequence encodes CASSGIPKNYGYTF.

CDR3 nucleotides: TGTGCCAGCAGCTTGGCCATGGGACAGGGGTGGAATGAGCAGTTCTTC. This sequence encodes CASSLAMGQGWNEQFF. The rearrangement links TRBV5-4 to TRBJ2-1, with 10 bases that match TRBD1. V lost 0 bases to trimming and J lost 7 bases; unmatched junction nucleotides: 7. This CDR3 has 16 residues. CDR1 SGHNT and CDR2 YYREEE come from the germline V gene (reference sequence). Full variable domain (missing parts from reference TRBV5-4 and TRBJ2-1): ETGVTQSPTHLIKTRGQQVTLRCSSQSGHNTVSWYQQALGQGPQFIFQYYREEENGRGNFPPRFSGLQFPNYSSELNVNALELDDSALYLCASSLAMGQGWNEQFFGPGTRLTVL.

This rearrangement joins TRBV3-1 to TRBJ2-7, with D possibly matching TRBD1 (5 bases). V lost 3 bases to trimming and J lost 7 bases, with 13 bases between them. Germline V gene lookup returns CDR1 LGHDT and CDR2 YNNKEL (reference sequence). The CDR3 extends over 13 amino acids. The CDR3 loop is CASSQGPSQEQYF. DNA for the CDR3: TGTGCCAGCAGCCAGGGGCCTTCCCAGGAGCAGTACTTC.

The V and J genes are TRBV2 and TRBJ1-6; D is ambiguous. V was trimmed by 6 bases and J by 14 bases, leaving 11 bases between them. This CDR3 is 11 amino acids long. Looked up from germline, CDR1 is SNHLY and CDR2 is FYNNEI. Here the CDR3 reads CASRAPGTLHF. The CDR3 DNA is TGTGCCAGCAGGGCCCCCGGGACCCTCCACTTT.

The CDR3 protein is CARVGQRNTEAFF. The CDR3 DNA is TGTGCCAGGGTCGGACAGAGGAACACTGAAGCTTTCTTT. The J gene is TRBJ1-1, the V gene TRBV28; tentatively, D is TRBD1 (6 bases). V lost 9 bases to trimming and J lost 1 base, with 12 bases between them. The CDR3 spans 13 residues. Germline V CDR1 and CDR2: MDHEN, SYDVKM.

The rearrangement joins TRBV20-1 to TRBJ2-3; 9 nucleotides agree with TRBD2. With V trimmed by 3 bases and J by 3 bases, 13 bases remained unmatched. Germline V gene sequence: CDR1 DFQATT, CDR2 SNEGSKA (reference sequence). CDR3 length: 17 residues. As DNA, the CDR3 is TGCAGTGCTAGTTCTCACTTAGCGGGGGTTTGGACAGATACGCAGTATTTT. The encoded protein is CSASSHLAGVWTDTQYF.

The chain recombines TRBV7-9 with TRBJ2-7, with D perhaps matching TRBD2 (5 bases). CDR1 is SEHNR, CDR2 FQNEAQ, per germline (reference sequence). The CDR3 contains 14 residues. Trimming took 3 bases from V and 6 from J, leaving 15 bases between them. CDR3 nucleotides: TGTGCCAGCAGCTTTGCCGGGGTGGACGGCGAGCAGTACTTC. Translating it yields CASSFAGVDGEQYF.

The rearrangement links TRBV15 to TRBJ2-5; a possible D gene is TRBD1 (6 bases). CDR1 and CDR2 (germline): LNHNV, YYDKDF (reference sequence). Trimming took off 9 bases at V and 0 bases at J, with 8 bases between the two ends. This CDR3 has 12 amino acids. In DNA, the CDR3 is TGTGCCACAGGACAGTACCAAGAGACCCAGTACTTC. Translated: CATGQYQETQYF.

The V and J genes are TRBV15 and TRBJ1-2; 9 nucleotides agree with TRBD1. Per the germline V gene, CDR1 is LNHNV and CDR2 is YYDKDF (reference sequence). This CDR3 comprises 14 residues. Losses at the gene ends were 1 base for V and 4 bases for J; bases not matched to a gene: 1. CDR3 region: CATSRAGQGYGYTF. The CDR3 DNA sequence: TGTGCCACCAGCAGAGCGGGACAGGGCTATGGCTACACCTTC. The variable domain in full, completed from reference TRBV15 and TRBJ1-2, reads DAMVIQNPRYQVTQFGKPVTLSCSQTLNHNVMYWYQQKSSQAPKLLFHYYDKDFNNEADTPDNFQSRRPNTSFCFLDIRSPGLGDTAMYLCATSRAGQGYGYTFGSGTRLTVV.

The CDR3: CASSFGQENTEAFF. CDR3 in DNA: TGTGCCAGCAGCTTCGGACAGGAAAACACTGAAGCTTTCTTT. The rearrangement links TRBV5-4 to TRBJ1-1, with 7 positions matching TRBD1. Trimming took 2 bases from V and 2 from J; bases not matched to a gene: 3. The CDR3 has 14 residues. CDR1 and CDR2 from the germline V gene are SGHNT and YYREEE (reference sequence).

V and J are TRBV9 and TRBJ2-3; D not certain. The CDR3 has 13 amino acids. V was trimmed by 3 bases and J by 6 bases, leaving 11 bases between them. Germline values: CDR1 SGDLS, CDR2 YYNGEE. The CDR3 region is CASSARPIDTQYF. The CDR3 bases are TGTGCCAGCAGCGCCAGGCCTATTGATACGCAGTATTTT.

Concerning this clonotype: An end of the junction differs from the germline gene, which may be a read error. The chain employs TRBV4-1 and TRBJ1-6, with TRBD1 matching 9 bases. Germline V gene lookup returns CDR1 MGHRA and CDR2 YSYEKL. The CDR3 runs to 12 residues. CDR3 region: CASSRPGTGSGF. CDR3 DNA: TGCGCCAGCAGCCGGCCCGGGACAGGGTCGGGGTTT.

Here the CDR3 DNA reads TGTGCTGGGGGGGACAGACGGAACACTGAAGCTTTCTTT. It encodes CAGGDRRNTEAFF. V and J are TRBV12-5 and TRBJ1-1, with 7 bases matching TRBD1. Germline CDR1 is LGHNT and CDR2 is FRNRAP. V lost 11 bases and J lost 1; bases outside the gene matches: 7. This CDR3 is 13 amino acids long. The whole variable domain, remainder taken from reference TRBV12-5 and TRBJ1-1, is DARVTQTPRHKVTEMGQEVTMRCQPILGHNTVFWYRQTMMQGLELLAYFRNRAPLDDSGMPKDRFSAEMPDATLATLKIQPSEPRDSAVYFCAGGDRRNTEAFFGQGTRLTVV.

The chain couples TRBV20-1 to TRBJ1-1; the D gene is possibly TRBD1 (6 bases). The length of the CDR3 is 11 residues. Germline V gene sequence: CDR1 DFQATT, CDR2 SNEGSKA (reference sequence). Trimming left V 3 bases short and J 11 bases short, with 13 bases between. CDR3 in amino acids: CSASPEGVAFF. CDR3 bases: TGCAGTGCTAGCCCCGAGGGGGTTGCTTTCTTT.

V gene TRBV29-1 combines with J gene TRBJ1-4, with a tentative D call TRBD1 (6 bases). Germline V gene lookup returns CDR1 SQVTM and CDR2 ANQGSEA. The V and J ends lost 5 bases and 7 bases respectively, with 11 bases between them. CDR3 length: 12 residues. The CDR3 spells CSVSGEGEKLFF. For the CDR3, the DNA is TGCAGCGTTTCAGGGGAGGGTGAAAAACTGTTTTTT.

CDR3: CSGKEQGGYGYTF. Written as DNA, the CDR3 is TGCAGCGGGAAAGAACAGGGAGGGTATGGCTACACCTTC. The chain employs TRBV29-1 and TRBJ1-2; maybe TRBD1 (6 bases). CDR1 is SQVTM, CDR2 ANQGSEA, per germline. V lost 7 bases, J lost 5 bases, and 17 bases lay in between. The CDR3 runs to 13 residues.

This chain uses TRBV7-7 with TRBJ2-5; 11 bases are shared with TRBD1. After removal of 5 bases from V and 5 bases from J, the junction contained 4 bases not matched to a gene. This CDR3 comprises 14 residues. Germline V lookup: CDR1 SSHAT, CDR2 FNYEAQ (reference sequence). CDR3 sequence: CASSRTGGRETQYF. CDR3 in DNA: TGTGCCAGCAGCCGGACAGGGGGCAGGGAGACCCAGTACTTC.

The rearrangement joins TRBV11-2 to TRBJ2-4; unclear D gene. V was shortened by 5 bases and J by 8 bases, with 22 bases between the two germline ends. Germline V CDR1 and CDR2: SGHAT, FQNNGV. The CDR3 runs 16 residues. CDR3 DNA: TGTGCCAGCAGCCCAGTTAGAGACTCCGCTTTTGACATTCAGTACTTC. Its translation is CASSPVRDSAFDIQYF.

This chain links TRBV2 with TRBJ2-3; D remains ambiguous. Trimming removed 0 bases at V and 2 bases at J, with 6 bases between. In germline, CDR1 is SNHLY, CDR2 FYNNEI. The CDR3 contains 14 residues. The CDR3 DNA sequence: TGTGCCAGCAGTGAAGCAGGGCCCACAGATACGCAGTATTTT. This codes for CASSEAGPTDTQYF.

V usage is TRBV6-5 and J usage is TRBJ2-7; D remains unclear. CDR1 is MNHEY and CDR2 is SVGAGI in the germline V gene. This CDR3 comprises 15 residues. V shed 4 bases and J shed 2 bases, with 15 bases lying between them. The DNA for the CDR3 is TGTGCCAGCAGTTTGGACGTCGGCAGCACCTACGAGCAGTACTTC. Protein sequence: CASSLDVGSTYEQYF.

This sequence joins TRBV20-1 and TRBJ1-2, with TRBD1 matching over 7 bases. CDR1 is DFQATT and CDR2 is SNEGSKA in the germline V gene (reference sequence). The CDR3 covers 14 residues. With V trimmed by 0 bases and J by 8 bases, 9 bases remained unmatched. CDR3 residues: CSARDGDRGWGYTF. In DNA form, the CDR3 reads TGCAGTGCTAGAGATGGGGACAGAGGTTGGGGCTACACCTTC.

The chain is built from TRBV5-6 and TRBJ2-1; 11 nucleotides line up with TRBD2. The CDR3 is 17 residues long. V gave up 0 bases and J gave up 9 bases; unmatched junction bases: 11. Germline V gene data show CDR1 as SGHDT and CDR2 as YYEEEE. CDR3 loop: CASSLDLAGGRIGEQFF. In nucleotides, the CDR3 is TGTGCCAGCAGCTTGGACTTAGCGGGGGGGCGAATCGGTGAGCAGTTCTTC.

The count of this clonotype is one. The chain couples TRBV12-3 or TRBV12-4 to TRBJ2-5; 7 nucleotides match TRBD2. The CDR3 has 15 residues. Germline trimming cut 1 base from V and 2 bases from J; bases unmatched to any gene: 4. The chain's CDR3 is CASSLGLAEQETQYF. The CDR3 DNA reads as TGTGCCAGCAGTTTAGGGCTAGCGGAACAAGAGACCCAGTACTTC.

The J gene is TRBJ1-1, the V gene TRBV6-5, with D hard to call. Trimming took off 6 bases at V and 1 base at J, with 9 bases between the two ends. CDR1 and CDR2 from the germline V gene are MNHEY and SVGAGI. This CDR3 comprises 13 residues. The chain's CDR3 is CASRPQRNTEAFF. DNA for the CDR3: TGTGCCAGCAGACCCCAGAGGAACACTGAAGCTTTCTTT.